What follows describes a single TCR beta chain. The target of this receptor is not known. No much larger clone is present one base from it, and per-base qualities are unavailable. The sample comes from a study of OX40 agonist ivuxolimab in advanced cancers. In the study overall: Ivuxolimab was a fully human IgG2 agonistic monoclonal antibody targeting the costimulatory receptor OX40 (CD134). Intravenous ivuxolimab was administered to patients every 2 weeks at six dose levels: 0.01, 0.1, 0.3, 1.5, 3 and 10 mg/kg. Of the roughly 52 dose-escalation patients, hepatocellular carcinoma was present in 19, melanoma in about 15, renal cell carcinoma in 9 and head and neck cancer in 9. In the dose-escalation cohort, 70% to 90% of patients were male, and the mean age was approximately 60 years with a range of roughly 23 to 90. Patients were allowed to have had prior anti-PD-1, anti-PD-L1 or anti-CTLA-4 therapy, and 40% of the dose-escalation patients had previously received checkpoint inhibitors. Partial responses occurred in three dose-escalation patients, of whom one had hepatocellular carcinoma and two had cutaneous melanoma. The purpose of peripheral TCRbeta sequencing was to test whether ivuxolimab changed TCR sequence diversity and led to clonal T-cell expansion. The paper covers the monotherapy dose-escalation part of the phase I ivuxolimab trial, which included N ≈ 50 patients. The paper as a whole reports these results and caveats: In partial responders in the 0.1-3.0 mg/kg groups, normalized peripheral clonal expansion was found to be among the lowest, especially among CD8+ T cells. After ivuxolimab, expanded clones were on average more numerous among CD8+ T cells than among CD4+ T cells. Low levels of normalized T-cell clonal expansion were also seen in some nonresponding patients. Antigen specificity was not determined for the clonally expanded peripheral T cells. At doses of 0.1 to 3.0 mg/kg, clonal expansion of both CD4+ and CD8+ T cells in blood was seen between baseline and week 6.

Patients with autoimmune disease history or receiving systemic immunosuppression were excluded from the trial. Peripheral blood for TCR sequencing was drawn from every dose cohort at baseline, at cycle 4 day 1 and at cycle 7 day 1. The samples were drawn from a first-in-human, open-label, multicenter phase I dose-escalation trial of ivuxolimab. Adults with locally advanced or metastatic head and neck squamous cell, hepatocellular, melanoma or renal cell carcinoma were enrolled in the trial. CD4+ and CD8+ T cells were sorted separately from peripheral blood before TCR sequencing. Genomic DNA was extracted from sorted cells for sequencing of the TCRbeta CDR3 region. TCRbeta CDR3 regions were sequenced using the immunoSEQ Assay. TCRdb's version of the immuneACCESS table is confined to in-frame rearrangements and falls short of the full clone set. An unresolved V gene accounts for under half of the shortfall where checked; the remainder is of unknown origin. Counted in this sample were about 67,000 clones; about 87% of them appeared once. The ten largest clones capture roughly 4% of the sample.

Trimming removed 5 bases from V and 1 base from J, leaving 14 bases between the germline ends. Per the germline V gene, SGHAT is the CDR1 and FQNNGV is the CDR2. The CDR3 sequence holds 15 residues, the cysteine and phenylalanine included. The sequence is cut down to CDR3 DNA, 45 bases in frame from base 1. Rearrangement joined TRBV11-2 to TRBJ1-1; the D gene is not confidently resolved. Material: CD4+ or CD8+ T cells sorted from blood, obtained in a trial of the OX40 agonist ivuxolimab. This clonotype was sampled from an adult with an advanced solid tumor such as melanoma, head and neck, liver or kidney cancer. The sequence in DNA is TGTGCCAGCAGCCTTGGACGGCCCCCGAACACTGAAGCTTTCTTT. This gives the protein CASSLGRPPNTEAFF.